This is a list of T cell receptor beta chains from one sample in a study of shared clonotypes between healthy human individuals. The method was immunoSEQ multiplex PCR; TCRdb's version includes in-frame clones alone and lacks a portion of them. The table shows roughly 850,000 clones, with 96% occurring only once. Sequencing was done on a sample of naive CD8+ T cells sorted from blood. The source of these receptors is a man under 40 in good health. CDR3s include the opening cysteine and the closing phenylalanine or tryptophan. D genes are given only for firm matches. Size values are once, few and many counts, or a class for expanded clones, and some rows have none.

size	V	D	J	CDR3	DNA
.	TRBV28	.	TRBJ2-7	CASSLTRDLSSYEQYF	TGTGCCAGCAGTTTGACCCGGGACTTGAGCTCCTACGAGCAGTACTTC
.	TRBV9	.	TRBJ2-2	CASSPRRASSLGELFF	TGTGCCAGCAGCCCTAGAAGAGCCTCAAGCCTTGGGGAGCTGTTTTTT
.	TRBV21-1	.	TRBJ2-7	CASSKVRGNSYEQYF	TGTGCCAGCAGCAAAGTTCGGGGGAACTCCTACGAGCAGTACTTC
once	TRBV5-1	.	TRBJ2-7	CASSLVGGTYEQYF	TGCGCCAGCAGCTTGGTAGGTGGAACCTACGAGCAGTACTTC
.	TRBV15	TRBD2	TRBJ2-3	CATSKLAGEIDTQYF	TGTGCCACCAGCAAATTAGCGGGAGAAATAGATACGCAGTATTTT
.	TRBV5-4	.	TRBJ1-5	CASSLEVRNSNQPQHF	TGTGCCAGCAGCTTGGAGGTTCGGAATAGCAATCAGCCCCAGCATTTT
.	TRBV10-2	TRBD2	TRBJ2-6	CASSESKPGTISGANVLTF	TGCGCCAGCAGTGAGTCGAAACCCGGGACTATCTCTGGGGCCAACGTCCTGACTTTC
.	TRBV7-9	TRBD2	TRBJ2-1	CASKEAGVRNEQFF	TGTGCCAGCAAAGAAGCGGGAGTAAGGAATGAGCAGTTCTTC
.	TRBV25-1	TRBD1	TRBJ2-7	CASSGTKGGSGEEQYF	TGTGCCAGCAGTGGAACAAAAGGGGGCTCTGGGGAAGAGCAGTACTTC
.	TRBV25-1	TRBD1	TRBJ1-3	CASSPSVEDRLGNTIYF	TGTGCCAGCAGTCCTTCCGTCGAGGACAGGCTTGGAAACACCATATATTTT
.	TRBV27	TRBD2	TRBJ2-7	CASSTAGGVSYEQYF	TGTGCCAGCAGTACCGCGGGAGGGGTCTCCTACGAGCAGTACTTC
.	TRBV7-6	TRBD2	TRBJ2-1	CASSLGSGGASGRVNEQFF	TGTGCCAGCAGCTTAGGTAGCGGAGGGGCTAGCGGGAGAGTCAATGAGCAGTTCTTC
few	TRBV29-1	TRBD1	TRBJ1-2	CSAEEQTGFRYGYTF	TGCAGCGCAGAAGAACAGACAGGGTTTCGGTATGGCTACACCTTC
.	TRBV29-1	.	TRBJ2-3	CSVVSANTDTQYF	TGCAGCGTTGTATCGGCGAACACAGATACGCAGTATTTT
.	TRBV7-9	TRBD2	TRBJ2-3	CASSSTSGSGTDTQYF	TGTGCCAGCAGCAGTACTAGCGGGAGTGGCACAGATACGCAGTATTTT
.	TRBV2	.	TRBJ2-3	CARSGGAGDTQYF	TGTGCCAGGTCTGGGGGCGCCGGAGATACGCAGTATTTT
.	TRBV5-6	.	TRBJ2-3	CASSFLTDTQYF	TGTGCCAGCAGTTTTCTCACAGATACGCAGTATTTT
once	TRBV19	.	TRBJ2-3	CASSMGATSTDTQYF	TGTGCCAGTAGTATGGGGGCAACTAGCACAGATACGCAGTATTTT
.	TRBV29-1	TRBD2	TRBJ2-7	CSVVESSGRVSHEQYF	TGCAGCGTTGTTGAGTCTAGCGGGAGGGTTTCCCACGAGCAGTACTTC
.	TRBV7-9	.	TRBJ1-4	CASSRAYHEKLFF	TGTGCCAGCAGTCGTGCCTATCATGAAAAACTGTTTTTT
.	TRBV27	.	TRBJ2-7	CASSSPGHIGDEQYF	TGTGCCAGCAGTTCCCCGGGACACATTGGGGACGAGCAGTACTTC
once	TRBV6-5	.	TRBJ2-7	CASSYSLWAGYEQYF	TGTGCCAGCAGTTACTCCCTCTGGGCAGGGTACGAGCAGTACTTC